This is a list of T cell receptor beta chains from one sample in a study of cytomegalovirus exposure and HLA in healthy donors. Only in-frame clones appear in the TCRdb table, and some are missing; sequencing was by immunoSEQ multiplex PCR. The sample has more than 95,000 clones; 9.5% are singletons. Sequencing was performed on PBMCs. All receptors derive from a man aged 25 to 40 in good health and CMV-seronegative. Both conserved end residues are part of each CDR3. A D gene is named only where the DNA matches it firmly. Size is omitted from some rows. Given values are once, few, many or a class for expanded clones.

j_call v_call clone_size d_call cdr3_aa cdr3_nt
TRBJ1-2 TRBV10-2 NA TRBD1 CASRAGQGYGYTF TGCGCCAGCAGAGCGGGACAGGGGTATGGCTACACCTTC
TRBJ1-4 TRBV30 few NA CAWTPTPRRELFF TGTGCCTGGACCCCGACCCCCCGGAGGGAACTGTTTTTT
TRBJ2-1 TRBV5-3 NA NA CARSLGAPSASDFYNEQFF TGTGCCAGAAGCTTGGGTGCCCCATCCGCTAGTGATTTCTACAATGAGCAGTTCTTC
TRBJ2-4 TRBV27 NA NA CASRTRTENIQYF TGTGCCAGCAGGACAAGGACAGAAAACATTCAGTACTTC
TRBJ1-6 TRBV7-2 few NA CASSLGGQGNSPLHF TGTGCCAGCAGCTTAGGGGGACAAGGTAATTCACCCCTCCACTTT
TRBJ1-6 TRBV7-8 NA TRBD1 CASSLRATGGGSPLHF TGTGCCAGCAGCTTACGGGCGACAGGGGGAGGTTCACCCCTCCACTTT
TRBJ2-3 TRBV4-3 NA TRBD2 CASSPGLAGGTDTQYF TGCGCCAGCAGCCCCGGACTAGCGGGGGGCACAGATACGCAGTATTTT
TRBJ2-5 TRBV20-1 NA NA CSARQETQYF TGCAGTGCCCGCCAAGAGACCCAGTACTTC
TRBJ1-2 TRBV9 NA NA CASSPQGQGNYGYTF TGTGCCAGCAGCCCACAGGGTCAGGGTAACTATGGCTACACCTTC
TRBJ1-5 TRBV19 few TRBD1 CASRDREMNQPQHF TGTGCCAGTCGGGACAGGGAGATGAATCAGCCCCAGCATTTT
TRBJ2-7 TRBV5-1 few NA CASSLQEGRYEQYF TGCGCCAGCAGCTTACAGGAGGGGCGGTACGAGCAGTACTTC
TRBJ2-7 TRBV7-2 few TRBD1 CASSQGQGAYEQYF TGTGCCAGCAGCCAGGGACAGGGGGCCTACGAGCAGTACTTC
TRBJ1-1 TRBV6-5 NA TRBD1 CASSSLIQGGNTEAFF TGTGCCAGCAGTTCTTTAATACAGGGGGGGAACACTGAAGCTTTCTTT
TRBJ2-1 TRBV19 NA TRBD2 CASSRYSGSSYNEQFF TGTGCCAGTAGTCGGTACAGCGGGAGCTCCTACAATGAGCAGTTCTTC
TRBJ1-1 TRBV12-1 NA NA CASSFRQGGWVNTEAFF TGTGCCAGCAGCTTTAGACAGGGCGGTTGGGTGAACACTGAAGCTTTCTTT
TRBJ1-1 TRBV7-9 NA NA CASFGGPEAFF TGTGCCAGTTTCGGGGGGCCTGAAGCTTTCTTT
TRBJ2-3 TRBV9 few TRBD1 CASSVGPQGALTDTQYF TGTGCCAGCAGCGTCGGACCCCAGGGGGCTTTAACAGATACGCAGTATTTT
TRBJ1-5 TRBV30 few TRBD1 CAWSNFGQGDQPQHF TGTGCCTGGAGTAATTTCGGACAGGGGGATCAGCCCCAGCATTTT
TRBJ2-7 TRBV6-5 NA NA CASSYSGRAYEQYF TGTGCCAGCAGTTACTCGGGCAGAGCCTACGAGCAGTACTTC
TRBJ2-3 TRBV7-3 NA TRBD2 CASTRTSGRADTQYF TGTGCCAGCACCCGGACTAGCGGGAGGGCAGATACGCAGTATTTT
TRBJ2-7 TRBV6-1 NA TRBD1 CASSLQGKSGEQYF TGTGCCAGCAGTTTACAGGGGAAATCGGGCGAGCAGTACTTC
TRBJ2-2 TRBV18 NA TRBD1 CASSKSSGTGNTGELFF TGTGCCAGCTCAAAAAGTTCCGGGACAGGGAACACCGGGGAGCTGTTTTTT
TRBJ1-1 TRBV7-9 NA TRBD1 CASSPTGGQGNTEAFF TGTGCCAGCAGCCCAACAGGGGGGCAGGGGAACACTGAAGCTTTCTTT
TRBJ1-5 TRBV19 NA TRBD1 CASRMDRVVGQPQHF TGTGCCAGTAGAATGGACAGGGTGGTTGGTCAGCCCCAGCATTTT
TRBJ1-2 TRBV4-3 NA TRBD1 CASSQVGDRVNYYGYTF TGCGCCAGCAGCCAAGTTGGGGACAGGGTCAATTACTATGGCTACACCTTC
TRBJ2-2 TRBV4-1 NA TRBD2 CASSHPLGLATGELFF TGCGCCAGCAGCCATCCCCTGGGACTAGCGACCGGGGAGCTGTTTTTT
TRBJ2-1 TRBV19 NA NA CASSIRRSLSSYNEQFF TGTGCCAGTAGTATCCGTCGTAGCCTGAGCTCCTACAATGAGCAGTTCTTC
TRBJ2-5 TRBV7-3 NA NA CASSLNREETQYF TGTGCCAGCAGCTTAAACAGGGAAGAGACCCAGTACTTC
TRBJ2-2 TRBV6-1 few TRBD2 CASSATSGSLGELFF TGTGCCAGCAGCGCGACTAGCGGGAGTCTCGGGGAGCTGTTTTTT
TRBJ1-4 TRBV7-2 few NA CASTERGRGVGEKLFF TGTGCCAGCACCGAACGGGGGAGGGGGGTAGGTGAAAAACTGTTTTTT
TRBJ2-1 TRBV11-3 NA NA CASSLQLADNEQFF TGTGCCAGCAGCTTACAACTAGCAGACAATGAGCAGTTCTTC
TRBJ2-1 TRBV6-4 few TRBD2 CASSGTSGGYNEQFF TGTGCCAGCAGCGGGACTAGCGGGGGATACAATGAGCAGTTCTTC
TRBJ2-7 TRBV5-1 few NA CASRLGRGGEQYF TGCGCCAGCAGACTGGGGCGTGGCGGCGAGCAGTACTTC
TRBJ2-1 TRBV5-4 few TRBD2 CASSSGGGDEQFF TGTGCCAGCAGCTCGGGGGGGGGCGATGAGCAGTTCTTC
TRBJ2-5 TRBV7-6 few TRBD1 CASSLASTGKGETQYF TGTGCCAGCAGCTTAGCGTCGACAGGGAAGGGAGAGACCCAGTACTTC